The 15 T cell receptor beta chains below were found in one sample sequenced in a study of neurological immune-mediated disorders. Specified time point: technical triplicate 1. TCRdb recomputed calls from the 5' RACE reads with MiXCR, one row per CDR3 protein. The repertoire holds roughly 41,000 distinct CDR3 sequences, with 8.5% to 14% as singletons. The sequenced sample was PBMCs. The receptor set was obtained from a man in his fifties or sixties with HTLV-1-associated myelopathy (HAM/TSP).

This clonotype came up many times. The CDR3, as DNA: TGCGCCAGCTCCCCCTCCGGAATTGGTGAAGCTTTCTTT. It encodes CASSPSGIGEAFF. The chain is built from TRBV5-1 and TRBJ1-1; D unresolved. V was cut by 7 bases and J by 7 bases, with 17 bases left in between. Per the germline V gene, CDR1 is SGHRS and CDR2 is YFSETQ. The CDR3 covers 13 residues.

This clonotype was counted at least ten times. V gene TRBV7-2 combines with J gene TRBJ2-3, with D possibly TRBD2 on 6 matching bases. Germline V gene data show CDR1 as SGHTA and CDR2 as FQGNSA. CDR3 length equals 12 residues. V was pared by 5 bases and J by 9 bases, with 12 bases between. CDR3 in DNA: TGTGCCAGCAGCCTGGTGGGGAGGACGCAGTATTTT. Its translation is CASSLVGRTQYF.

The table lists this clonotype with many counts. The chain has TRBV5-6 and TRBJ2-5, with 9 bases that match TRBD2. This CDR3 has 16 amino acids. The germline CDR1 and CDR2 sequences are SGHDT and YYEEEE. After removal of 1 base from V and 4 bases from J, the junction contained 8 bases not matched to a gene. The CDR3 DNA is TGTGCCAGCAGCTTGCAAGGTAGCGGGAGAGGAGAGACCCAGTACTTC. Translation: CASSLQGSGRGETQYF.

This clonotype came up many times. This rearrangement joins TRBV18 to TRBJ2-5; weak D call: TRBD1 (5 bases). The CDR3 loop spans 13 amino acids. Germline CDR1 is KGHSH and CDR2 is LQKENI. Trimming shortened V by 3 bases and J by 4 bases, and 9 bases separated the two germline ends. The CDR3 region is CASSPPGSETQYF. CDR3 DNA sequence: TGTGCCAGCTCACCCCCAGGGTCAGAGACCCAGTACTTC.

This clonotype was detected ten times or more. The chain employs TRBV5-1 and TRBJ2-5, with TRBD2 matching over 9 bases. The CDR3 consists of 14 residues. CDR1 is SGHRS and CDR2 is YFSETQ in the germline V gene. Trimming cost V 5 bases and J 0 bases; bases outside gene matches: 2. In DNA form, the CDR3 reads TGCGCCAGCAGTAGCGGGAGTAACCAAGAGACCCAGTACTTC. Its protein product is CASSSGSNQETQYF.

This clonotype was seen at least ten times. V and J are TRBV5-6 and TRBJ2-3; D is perhaps TRBD1 (5 bases). The CDR3 has 15 residues. The germline V and J ends were trimmed by 6 bases and 4 bases, with 18 bases remaining between them. The germline V gene has CDR1 SGHDT and CDR2 YYEEEE. DNA for the CDR3: TGTGCCAGCATCCCTGGCACACAGGAGTCAGATACGCAGTATTTT. Translating gives CASIPGTQESDTQYF.

This clonotype was picked up many times. V usage is TRBV3-1 and J usage is TRBJ2-5; D might be TRBD1 or TRBD2, each matching 5 bases. V lost 2 bases, J lost 3 bases, and 10 bases lay in between. Per germline, CDR1 LGHDT and CDR2 YNNKEL (reference sequence). CDR3 length: 14 residues. CDR3 region: CASSQTGTEETQYF. CDR3 coding DNA: TGTGCCAGCAGCCAAACCGGGACGGAAGAGACCCAGTACTTC.

This clonotype was counted ten times or more. This chain joins TRBV12-3 or TRBV12-4 and TRBJ1-1, with D possibly TRBD1 on 5 matching bases. Trimming took off 2 bases at V and 3 bases at J, with 22 bases between the two ends. The CDR3 is 18 amino acids. CDR3 loop: CASSLFLQGVISDTEAFF. In DNA, the CDR3 is TGTGCCAGCAGTTTATTTCTCCAGGGAGTCATCAGTGACACTGAAGCTTTCTTT.

This clonotype showed up many times. The rearrangement joins TRBV10-2 to TRBJ2-3, with D possibly called TRBD1 or TRBD2 (5 bases each). The CDR3 covers 14 residues. Trimming cost V 9 bases and J 0 bases, with 13 bases left between them. Germline CDR1 reads WSHSY; CDR2 reads SAAADI. CDR3 nucleotide sequence: TGCGCCAGTAGGGGTCGGACTAGCACAGATACGCAGTATTTT. This gives the protein CASRGRTSTDTQYF.

This clonotype was seen at least ten times. The chain has TRBV20-1 and TRBJ2-7; no clear D. Looked up from germline, CDR1 is DFQATT and CDR2 is SNEGSKA (reference sequence). V was shortened by 3 bases and J by 7 bases, with 19 bases between the two germline ends. This CDR3 is 14 amino acids long. In DNA, the CDR3 is TGCAGTGCTAGCCCGTTAATCGATGATCGGGAGCAGTACTTC. It translates to CSASPLIDDREQYF.

This clonotype has at least ten counts. The CDR3 sequence is CASSLAGGNTGELFF. DNA for the CDR3: TGTGCCAGCAGCTTAGCAGGGGGCAACACCGGGGAGCTGTTTTTT. This rearrangement joins TRBV7-9 to TRBJ2-2, with 7 bases aligning to TRBD1. The CDR3 totals 15 residues. CDR1 and CDR2 from the germline V gene are SEHNR and FQNEAQ (reference sequence). V shed 0 bases, J shed 2 bases, and the junction held 0 bases outside the gene matches.

The V call is TRBV10-3, the J call TRBJ2-1; 8 bases line up with TRBD2. Germline CDR1 reads ENHRY; CDR2 reads SYGVKD. Trimming took 8 bases from V and 2 from J; bases not matched to a gene: 8. This CDR3 contains 15 residues. CDR3 bases: TGTGCCATCGGGGTGGGAGCGGGAGCCTACAATGAGCAGTTCTTC. This encodes CAIGVGAGAYNEQFF.

Comment on this clonotype: The conserved final phenylalanine or tryptophan is absent from the CDR3, which likely points to a read error. The DNA is omitted, as the CDR3 cannot be located on it reliably, and the CDR3 follows TCRdb's listing. The chain employs TRBV7-2 and TRBJ2-1. The length of the CDR3 is 14 amino acids, counting both ends. Germline V lookup: CDR1 SGHTA, CDR2 FQGNSA. The CDR3 sequence is CASSSSSSYNEQIL.

At least ten counts were recorded for this clonotype. The chain recombines TRBV12-3 or TRBV12-4 with TRBJ2-1; TRBD1 matches 8 bases. The CDR3 loop spans 16 amino acids. V shed 5 bases, J shed 1 base, and the junction held 7 bases outside the gene matches. CDR3 sequence reads: CASSLTGGKSYNEQFF. In nucleotides, the CDR3 is TGTGCCAGCAGTCTCACAGGGGGAAAATCCTACAATGAGCAGTTCTTC.

The chain is built from TRBV6-1 and TRBJ2-3; TRBD2 aligns across 9 bases. With V trimmed by 4 bases and J by 0 bases, 23 bases remained unmatched. The CDR3 is made up of 22 amino acids. The germline V gene encodes CDR1 MNHNS and CDR2 SASEGT. The CDR3, as DNA: TGTGCCAGCAGTGCAACAGCGCGGGAGGGCCGATTCGGGCGAGGGAGCACAGATACGCAGTATTTT. This gives the protein CASSATAREGRFGRGSTDTQYF.